These T cell receptor beta chains were read from a single sample in a study of T cells in Graves' hyperthyroidism and ophthalmopathy. TCRdb reprocessed the multiplex PCR reads with MiXCR, giving one entry per CDR3 protein. This sample has around 600,000 distinct CDR3 sequences; approximately 14% occur once, and the top ten carry around 12%. Sequencing was carried out using blood. All receptors derive from a woman between 45 and 65 years old with Graves' ophthalmopathy. CDR3s include the opening cysteine and the closing phenylalanine or tryptophan. Fields, in order: V gene, clone size, J gene, D gene, CDR3 DNA, CDR3 protein. The D gene is left open where the match is weak. Clone size is given for some rows only: seen once, a few or many times, or a class if the clone is expanded.

V: TRBV5-5
size: few
J: TRBJ1-1
D: NA
DNA: TGTGCCAGCAGCTTTTGGGGGCTCTCAAACACTGAAGCTTTCTTT
CDR3: CASSFWGLSNTEAFF

V: TRBV28
size: once
J: TRBJ2-7
D: NA
DNA: TGTGCCGGCAGATTCGAGGTTCGCCACGAGCAGTACTTC
CDR3: CAGRFEVRHEQYF

V: TRBV7-9
size: NA
J: TRBJ1-2
D: NA
DNA: TGTGCCAGCAGCTTAGGCCAAGGCGTCCTCTATGGCTACACCTTC
CDR3: CASSLGQGVLYGYTF

V: TRBV5-1
size: many
J: TRBJ2-3
D: NA
DNA: TGCGCCAGCAGCCCCGAAACAGATACGCAGTATTTT
CDR3: CASSPETDTQYF

V: TRBV7-2
size: many
J: TRBJ2-1
D: TRBD1
DNA: TGTGCCAGCAGCTTAGGGACAGGGGGGGGCTACAATGAGCAGTTCTTC
CDR3: CASSLGTGGGYNEQFF

V: TRBV7-9
size: many
J: TRBJ1-2
D: NA
DNA: TGTGCCAGCACTGGGGGGGATCCCTATGGCTACACCTTC
CDR3: CASTGGDPYGYTF

V: TRBV6-2/TRBV6-3
size: few
J: TRBJ2-2
D: TRBD2
DNA: TGTGCCAGCACTAGCGGGAGGGCCAACCCCCCCGGGGAGCTGTTTTTT
CDR3: CASTSGRANPPGELFF

V: TRBV29-1
size: many
J: TRBJ2-5
D: NA
DNA: TGCAGCCTATCACCCGGGGGCGGGAGAGCAGAGACCCAGTACTTC
CDR3: CSLSPGGGRAETQYF

V: TRBV28
size: many
J: TRBJ2-7
D: TRBD2
DNA: TGTGCCAGCAGTTTAGAGAGACTGGAACTAGCGACTAGACTTTACTACGAGCAGTACTTC
CDR3: CASSLERLELATRLYYEQYF

V: TRBV18
size: few
J: TRBJ1-5
D: NA
DNA: TGTGCCAGCTCACGGCGTAAAGGTAGCAATCAGCCCCAGCATTTT
CDR3: CASSRRKGSNQPQHF

V: TRBV20-1
size: NA
J: TRBJ1-5
D: NA
DNA: TGCAGTGCTACCCTGGCTGGGCGGATCAATCAGCCCCAGCATTTT
CDR3: CSATLAGRINQPQHF

V: TRBV9
size: many
J: TRBJ1-1
D: TRBD1
DNA: TGTGCCAGCAGCGTAGCTACAGGGGATACTGAAGCTTTCTTT
CDR3: CASSVATGDTEAFF

V: TRBV5-1
size: many
J: TRBJ1-1
D: TRBD1
DNA: TGCGCCAGCAGCGGGACAGACATGAACACTGAAGCTTTCTTT
CDR3: CASSGTDMNTEAFF

V: TRBV20-1
size: NA
J: TRBJ1-4
D: NA
DNA: TGCAGTGCTAGTTCCAGGCGTGAGGAAAAACTGTTTTTT
CDR3: CSASSRREEKLFF

V: TRBV27
size: NA
J: TRBJ2-3
D: NA
DNA: TGTGCCAGCAGCTCATATTCGGATACGCAGTATTTT
CDR3: CASSSYSDTQYF

V: TRBV11-2
size: NA
J: TRBJ2-4
D: TRBD1
DNA: TGTGCCAGCAGCCCAATACAGGGGTCCTTGAAAAAAAACATTCAGTACTTC
CDR3: CASSPIQGSLKKNIQYF

V: TRBV12-3/TRBV12-4
size: many
J: TRBJ2-2
D: TRBD1
DNA: TGTGCCAGCAGTCAGGGGGCCGGCGGGGAGCTGTTTTTT
CDR3: CASSQGAGGELFF

V: TRBV10-3
size: few
J: TRBJ2-1
D: TRBD2
DNA: TGTGCCATCAGTGAACTAGCGGGAGGGCTCAATGAGCAGTTCTTC
CDR3: CAISELAGGLNEQFF

V: TRBV10-3
size: NA
J: TRBJ1-5
D: TRBD1
DNA: TGTGCCATCAGTGAGTCGGTGGACAGGCTTCAGCCCCAGCATTTT
CDR3: CAISESVDRLQPQHF

V: TRBV6-2/TRBV6-3
size: NA
J: TRBJ2-1
D: TRBD2
DNA: TGTGCCAGCAGTAAATGGACTAGCGGGAGTAGTAATGAGCAGTTCTTC
CDR3: CASSKWTSGSSNEQFF

V: TRBV20-1
size: NA
J: TRBJ1-3
D: NA
DNA: TGCAGTGCAACTCGTCCAAGCTCTGGAAACACCATATATTTT
CDR3: CSATRPSSGNTIYF

V: TRBV7-9
size: NA
J: TRBJ2-1
D: TRBD2
DNA: TGTGCCAGCAGCCGCTGGACTAGCGACAATGAGCAGTTCTTC
CDR3: CASSRWTSDNEQFF

V: TRBV15
size: many
J: TRBJ2-1
D: NA
DNA: TGTGCCACCAGCCCAACTAGAATGAATGAGCAGTTCTTC
CDR3: CATSPTRMNEQFF

V: TRBV11-2
size: many
J: TRBJ2-5
D: NA
DNA: TGTGCCAGCACAGCCCCTGGTATAGGGACCCAGTACTTC
CDR3: CASTAPGIGTQYF

V: TRBV7-9
size: many
J: TRBJ2-5
D: TRBD2
DNA: TGTGCCAGCAGCTTAGGGGGCGGGGGGCGAGACCAAGAGACCCAGTACTTC
CDR3: CASSLGGGGRDQETQYF

V: TRBV27
size: few
J: TRBJ2-3
D: NA
DNA: TGTGCCAGCAGTTTAGACTGGGCTAGCGGCACAGATACGCAGTATTTT
CDR3: CASSLDWASGTDTQYF

V: TRBV20-1
size: many
J: TRBJ1-2
D: TRBD1
DNA: TGCAACTCTGACAGGGCCGAACATGGCTACACCTTC
CDR3: CNSDRAEHGYTF

V: TRBV15
size: NA
J: TRBJ2-7
D: TRBD1
DNA: TGTGCCACCGGACGATGGGACAGCAACTACGAGCAGTACTTC
CDR3: CATGRWDSNYEQYF

V: TRBV20-1
size: many
J: TRBJ1-1
D: TRBD1
DNA: TGCAGTGCTACCACAGGGGGTTGGAACACTGAAGCTTTCTTT
CDR3: CSATTGGWNTEAFF

V: TRBV20-1
size: many
J: TRBJ2-7
D: NA
DNA: TGCAGTGCTAGAGATCTCATGGTCTACGAGCAGTACTTC
CDR3: CSARDLMVYEQYF

V: TRBV19
size: many
J: TRBJ1-5
D: NA
DNA: TGTGCCAGTAGTTCGCGGGACACTAGCAATCAGCCCCAGCATTTT
CDR3: CASSSRDTSNQPQHF

V: TRBV28
size: many
J: TRBJ2-7
D: TRBD2
DNA: TGTGCCAGCACTTTAGCGGGAAGGTACGAGCAGTACTTC
CDR3: CASTLAGRYEQYF

V: TRBV12-3/TRBV12-4
size: many
J: TRBJ1-1
D: NA
DNA: TGTGCCAGCAGTTTATTTCACGTTGAAGCTTTCTTT
CDR3: CASSLFHVEAFF

V: TRBV5-1
size: many
J: TRBJ1-6
D: NA
DNA: TGCGCCAGCAGTATCATCGCACAGGAAAATTCACCCCTCCACTTT
CDR3: CASSIIAQENSPLHF

V: TRBV7-9
size: many
J: TRBJ2-5
D: TRBD1
DNA: TGTGCCAGCAGCCCTCCGGGACAGGCCCAAGAGACCCAGTACTTC
CDR3: CASSPPGQAQETQYF

V: TRBV6-1
size: NA
J: TRBJ1-1
D: NA
DNA: TGTGCCAGCAGTTACGGTGGGGCAGAACAGAACACTGAAGCTTTCTTT
CDR3: CASSYGGAEQNTEAFF

V: TRBV28
size: NA
J: TRBJ2-7
D: NA
DNA: TGTGCCAGCAGTTTACAATTCCGGTCGCAGTACTTC
CDR3: CASSLQFRSQYF

V: TRBV20-1
size: NA
J: TRBJ2-2
D: TRBD2
DNA: TGCAGTGCTTGGACTAGCGGGAGAACCGGGGAGCTGTTTTTT
CDR3: CSAWTSGRTGELFF

V: TRBV20-1
size: many
J: TRBJ2-1
D: TRBD2
DNA: TGCAGTGCCAGGACTAGCGGGAGAATCTACAATGAGCAGTTCTTC
CDR3: CSARTSGRIYNEQFF

V: TRBV10-3
size: many
J: TRBJ1-1
D: TRBD1
DNA: TGTGCCATCAGCCCCAGGGGGCAGTTGAACACTGAAGCTTTCTTT
CDR3: CAISPRGQLNTEAFF

V: TRBV10-3
size: many
J: TRBJ1-1
D: NA
DNA: TGTGCCACTGGACCGGTGGGCACCGTCACTGAAGCTTTCTTT
CDR3: CATGPVGTVTEAFF

V: TRBV20-1
size: many
J: TRBJ1-2
D: TRBD1
DNA: TGCAGTGCCCAAGCCCCAGGGGGCGACTATGGCTACACCTTC
CDR3: CSAQAPGGDYGYTF

V: TRBV20-1
size: many
J: TRBJ2-7
D: TRBD1
DNA: TGCAGTGCTAGAGAACCGGGACAGTCCGCGCAGTACTTC
CDR3: CSAREPGQSAQYF